A selection of T cell receptor beta chains follows, all from one sample in a study of early stage breast cancer tumors. The protocol was immunoSEQ multiplex PCR, while the TCRdb copy is restricted to in-frame clones and leaves out a portion. The sample lists 6,500 or so clones, over 65% seen once, with approximately 13% in the top ten. The specimen was normal breast tissue next to the tumor. Receptors originate from a person aged 45 to 59 with breast cancer. The CDR3 runs from the conserved cysteine through the conserved F or W. The order of the fields is clone size, D gene, V gene, J gene, CDR3 protein, CDR3 DNA. D genes are given only for firm matches. Rows give clone size only sometimes, using once, few, many, or a class for an expanded clone.

clone_size: .; d_call: TRBD2; v_call: TRBV11-3; j_call: TRBJ2-5; cdr3_aa: CASSLDWRAGGFGETQYF; cdr3_nt: TGTGCCAGCAGCTTAGATTGGAGGGCGGGAGGGTTCGGAGAGACCCAGTACTTC
clone_size: .; d_call: .; v_call: TRBV30; j_call: TRBJ1-3; cdr3_aa: CAWGNGGNSGNTIYF; cdr3_nt: TGTGCCTGGGGGAACGGCGGGAACTCTGGAAACACCATATATTTT
clone_size: .; d_call: .; v_call: TRBV18; j_call: TRBJ2-1; cdr3_aa: CASSPRRMNEQFF; cdr3_nt: TGTGCCAGCTCACCACGCAGGATGAATGAGCAGTTCTTC
clone_size: .; d_call: .; v_call: TRBV5-4; j_call: TRBJ2-3; cdr3_aa: CASSLMGNTQYF; cdr3_nt: TGTGCCAGCAGCTTGATGGGTAATACGCAGTATTTT
clone_size: .; d_call: .; v_call: TRBV6-1; j_call: TRBJ1-5; cdr3_aa: CASSETEPQHF; cdr3_nt: TGTGCCAGCAGTGAGACGGAGCCCCAGCATTTT
clone_size: .; d_call: .; v_call: TRBV4-2; j_call: TRBJ2-7; cdr3_aa: CASSQGGAIHGEQYF; cdr3_nt: TGTGCCAGCAGCCAAGGGGGGGCGATTCATGGCGAGCAGTACTTC
clone_size: .; d_call: TRBD2; v_call: TRBV6-1; j_call: TRBJ2-1; cdr3_aa: CASQLSYGGARMGFF; cdr3_nt: TGTGCCAGCCAGCTATCTTACGGGGGGGCACGAATGGGGTTCTTC
clone_size: .; d_call: .; v_call: TRBV5-5; j_call: TRBJ2-7; cdr3_aa: CASSLVGMLSYEQYF; cdr3_nt: TGTGCCAGCAGCTTGGTCGGGATGCTCTCCTACGAGCAGTACTTC
clone_size: .; d_call: .; v_call: TRBV7-9; j_call: TRBJ2-2; cdr3_aa: CASSPLWDTGELFF; cdr3_nt: TGTGCCAGCAGCCCCCTATGGGACACCGGGGAGCTGTTTTTT
clone_size: medium-sized; d_call: .; v_call: TRBV19; j_call: TRBJ2-1; cdr3_aa: CASSEGLGEQFF; cdr3_nt: TGTGCCAGTAGTGAAGGGTTAGGGGAGCAGTTCTTC
clone_size: .; d_call: .; v_call: TRBV7-3; j_call: TRBJ2-5; cdr3_aa: CASSPGGHLQETQYF; cdr3_nt: TGTGCCAGCAGCCCGGGGGGACACCTCCAAGAGACCCAGTACTTC
clone_size: .; d_call: TRBD2; v_call: TRBV29-1; j_call: TRBJ2-1; cdr3_aa: CSVESGAGDIEQFF; cdr3_nt: TGCAGCGTTGAGAGTGGGGCGGGAGATATTGAGCAGTTCTTC
clone_size: .; d_call: TRBD2; v_call: TRBV5-3; j_call: TRBJ2-7; cdr3_aa: CARSLREASLYEQYF; cdr3_nt: TGTGCCAGAAGCTTGCGGGAGGCTTCCTTATACGAGCAGTACTTC